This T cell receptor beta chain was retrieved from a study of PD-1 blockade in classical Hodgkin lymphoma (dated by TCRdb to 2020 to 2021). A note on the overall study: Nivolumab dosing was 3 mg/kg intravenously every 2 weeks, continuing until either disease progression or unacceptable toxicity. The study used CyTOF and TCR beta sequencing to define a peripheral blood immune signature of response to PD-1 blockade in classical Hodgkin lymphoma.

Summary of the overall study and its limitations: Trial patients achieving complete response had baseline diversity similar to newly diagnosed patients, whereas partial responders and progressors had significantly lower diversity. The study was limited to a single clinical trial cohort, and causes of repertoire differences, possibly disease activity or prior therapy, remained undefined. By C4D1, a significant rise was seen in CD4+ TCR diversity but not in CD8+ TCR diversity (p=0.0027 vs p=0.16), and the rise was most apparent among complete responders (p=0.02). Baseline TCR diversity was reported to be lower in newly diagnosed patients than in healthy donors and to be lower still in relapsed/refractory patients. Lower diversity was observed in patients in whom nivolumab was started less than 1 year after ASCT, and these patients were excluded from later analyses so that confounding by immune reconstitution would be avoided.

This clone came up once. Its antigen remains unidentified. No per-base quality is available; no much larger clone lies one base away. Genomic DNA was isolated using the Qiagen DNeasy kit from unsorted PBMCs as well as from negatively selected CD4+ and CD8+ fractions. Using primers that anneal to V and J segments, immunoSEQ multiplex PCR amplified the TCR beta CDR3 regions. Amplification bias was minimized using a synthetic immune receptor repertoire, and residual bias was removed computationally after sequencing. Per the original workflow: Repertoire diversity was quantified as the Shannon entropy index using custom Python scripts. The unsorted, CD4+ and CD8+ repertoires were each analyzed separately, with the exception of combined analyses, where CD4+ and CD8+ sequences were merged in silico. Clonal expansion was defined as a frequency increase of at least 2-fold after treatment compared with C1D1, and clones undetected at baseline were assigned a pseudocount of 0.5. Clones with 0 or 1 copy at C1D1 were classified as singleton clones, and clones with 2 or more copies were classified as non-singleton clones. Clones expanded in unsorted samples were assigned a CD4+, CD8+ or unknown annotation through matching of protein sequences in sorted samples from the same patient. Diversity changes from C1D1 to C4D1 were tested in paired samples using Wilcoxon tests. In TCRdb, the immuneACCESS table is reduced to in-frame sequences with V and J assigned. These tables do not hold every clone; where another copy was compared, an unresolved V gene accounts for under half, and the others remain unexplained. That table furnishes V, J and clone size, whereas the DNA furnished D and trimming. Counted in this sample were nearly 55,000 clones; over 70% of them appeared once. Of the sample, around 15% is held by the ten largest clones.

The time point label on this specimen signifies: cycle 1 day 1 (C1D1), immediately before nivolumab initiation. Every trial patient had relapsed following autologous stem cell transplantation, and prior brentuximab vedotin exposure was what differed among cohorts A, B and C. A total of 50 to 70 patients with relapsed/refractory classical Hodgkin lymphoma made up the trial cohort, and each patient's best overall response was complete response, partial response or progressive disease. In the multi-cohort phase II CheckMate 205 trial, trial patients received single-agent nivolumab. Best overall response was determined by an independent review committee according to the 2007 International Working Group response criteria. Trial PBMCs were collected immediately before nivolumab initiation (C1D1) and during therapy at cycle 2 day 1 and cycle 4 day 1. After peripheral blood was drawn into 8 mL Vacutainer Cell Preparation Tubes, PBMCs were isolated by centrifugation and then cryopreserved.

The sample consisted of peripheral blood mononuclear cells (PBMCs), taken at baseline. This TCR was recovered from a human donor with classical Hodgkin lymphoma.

The nucleotide sequence is given as TGTGCCAGCATGGTCAGCGGGCTAAGGAACGAGCAGTACTTC. Its amino acids are CASMVSGLRNEQYF. The chain employs TRBV7-2 and TRBJ2-7; the D gene is perhaps TRBD2, on 6 matching bases. CDR3 length: 14 amino acids, cysteine to phenylalanine. Only the CDR3 DNA is retained, 42 bases long and in frame from the first base. Trimming takes 7 bases from V and 5 bases from J, and the germline ends sit 18 bases apart. The germline V gene gives CDR1 as SGHTA and CDR2 as FQGNSA.